Below are 27 T cell receptor beta chains sequenced from a single sample in a study of T cells in Graves' hyperthyroidism and ophthalmopathy. TCR beta CDR3 sequences were amplified from RNA transcripts. First-round RT-PCR with HTBI primers amplified the TCR CDR3 region. TCRdb fed the multiplex PCR reads into MiXCR, producing one record per CDR3 protein. The sample has around 690,000 distinct CDR3 sequences; less than 25% are singletons. The sequencing sample was made of blood. All receptors come from a young man with Graves' ophthalmopathy.

The chain uses TRBV5-1 and TRBJ2-3; 9 bases map to TRBD2. Germline values: CDR1 SGHRS, CDR2 YFSETQ. J lost 3 bases, V lost 4 bases, and 6 bases had no gene match. The CDR3 contains 15 residues. The CDR3, as DNA: TGCGCCAGCAGCGACGGGACTAGCAGAACAGATACGCAGTATTTT. This codes for CASSDGTSRTDTQYF.

This clonotype was recorded a few times. The V gene is TRBV20-1, the J gene TRBJ2-7; D possibly corresponds to TRBD2 (5 bases). The V gene's germline CDR1 is DFQATT and CDR2 SNEGSKA (reference sequence). The length of the CDR3 is 12 residues. With 3 bases removed from V and 1 base from J, the gap between germline ends came to 7 bases. This chain's CDR3 is CSASPGSYEQYF. Here the CDR3 DNA reads TGCAGTGCTAGTCCGGGATCCTACGAGCAGTACTTC.

This clonotype was detected many times. V and J are TRBV5-1 and TRBJ1-1; D remains unclear. Trimming took off 5 bases at V and 1 base at J, with 9 bases between the two ends. The CDR3 loop spans 13 amino acids. Germline V CDR1 and CDR2: SGHRS, YFSETQ. CDR3: CASRKQRNTEAFF. DNA for the CDR3: TGCGCCAGCAGAAAGCAGAGGAACACTGAAGCTTTCTTT.

This clonotype was counted only a few times. The J gene is TRBJ2-7, the V gene TRBV20-1; possibly TRBD1 for D (5 bases). Germline values: CDR1 DFQATT, CDR2 SNEGSKA (reference sequence). V was cut by 3 bases and J by 3 bases, with 9 bases left in between. This CDR3 comprises 12 residues. CDR3 in DNA: TGCAGTGCTAGGGCAGGGTACTACGAGCAGTACTTC. This gives the protein CSARAGYYEQYF.

The J gene is TRBJ1-2, the V gene TRBV28, with 11 positions matching TRBD1. CDR1 is MDHEN, CDR2 SYDVKM, per germline. This CDR3 comprises 17 residues. With 6 bases clipped from V and 1 base from J, the junction kept 10 bases outside the gene matches. The CDR3 loop is CASRSRTGGANNYGYTF. DNA for the CDR3: TGTGCCAGCAGGTCCCGGACAGGGGGCGCAAATAACTATGGCTACACCTTC.

The V gene is TRBV5-1, the J gene TRBJ2-7; D is unclear. V lost 0 bases to trimming and J lost 5 bases, with 18 bases between them. The CDR3 has 16 amino acids. From germline, CDR1 is SGHRS and CDR2 YFSETQ. Here the CDR3 reads CASSLAGRGYADEQYF. The CDR3, as DNA: TGCGCCAGCAGCTTGGCCGGACGCGGCTACGCAGACGAGCAGTACTTC. Drawing the rest from reference TRBV5-1 and TRBJ2-7, the complete variable domain is KAGVTQTPRYLIKTRGQQVTLSCSPISGHRSVSWYQQTPGQGLQFLFEYFSETQRNKGNFPGRFSGRQFSNSRSEMNVSTLELGDSALYLCASSLAGRGYADEQYFGPGTRLTVT.

This clonotype was seen more than once but under ten times. This sequence joins TRBV12-3 or TRBV12-4 and TRBJ2-5; TRBD2 matches at 13 bases. The CDR3 loop spans 14 amino acids. Trimming removed 5 bases from V and 4 bases from J; junction bases left unmatched: 1. The CDR3 coding sequence is TGTGCCAGCAGTCGGACTAGCGGGGGAGAGACCCAGTACTTC. Amino acid sequence: CASSRTSGGETQYF.

This clonotype has at least ten counts. The rearrangement links TRBV11-1 to TRBJ2-7; D is undetermined. CDR1 SGHAT and CDR2 FQDESV come from the germline V gene (reference sequence). V was cut by 0 bases and J by 2 bases, with 8 bases left in between. CDR3 length: 14 amino acids. This chain's CDR3 is CASSLADGTYEQYF. CDR3 DNA sequence: TGTGCCAGCAGCTTAGCGGATGGGACCTACGAGCAGTACTTC.

This clonotype was seen only a few times. This chain joins TRBV12-3 or TRBV12-4 and TRBJ2-1; 8 bases map to TRBD2. The V segment lost 9 bases and the J segment 5 bases; nucleotides outside the gene matches: 9. This CDR3 comprises 14 residues. CDR3 nucleotides: TGTGCCAGTACTCTAGCGGGCGGGCACAATGAGCAGTTCTTC. Its translation is CASTLAGGHNEQFF.

The CDR3 sequence: CAGAGVASISYEQYF. The CDR3 coding sequence is TGTGCCGGCGCGGGGGTAGCGTCGATCTCCTACGAGCAGTACTTC. This chain connects TRBV2 to TRBJ2-7; 7 bases align to TRBD2. V trimming: 11 bases; J trimming: 0 bases; junction bases outside the gene matches: 13. Germline-derived CDR1 and CDR2 are SNHLY and FYNNEI. This CDR3 contains 15 residues.

In its sample, this clonotype was seen a few times. The V and J genes are TRBV6-1 and TRBJ1-5, with D possibly being TRBD1 (6 bases). V was pared by 8 bases and J by 1 base, with 15 bases between. The CDR3 extends over 15 amino acids. Germline CDR1 reads MNHNS; CDR2 reads SASEGT. The CDR3: CASGTGLGSNQPQHF. CDR3 nucleotide sequence: TGTGCCAGCGGAACAGGGTTGGGGAGCAATCAGCCCCAGCATTTT.

The chain employs TRBV10-3 and TRBJ2-3, with 7 bases fitting TRBD1. This CDR3 spans 14 amino acids. V lost 5 bases, J lost 5 bases, and 7 bases stayed unmatched. Germline CDR1 reads ENHRY; CDR2 reads SYGVKD. CDR3 sequence (DNA): TGTGCCATCAGTCGAACAGGGGCCGGAGATACGCAGTATTTT. Its translation is CAISRTGAGDTQYF.

The V call is TRBV20-1, the J call TRBJ2-7; TRBD1 aligns across 10 bases. The trim removed 5 bases at V and 4 bases at J, leaving 8 bases unmatched. CDR1 and CDR2 (germline): DFQATT, SNEGSKA (reference sequence). This CDR3 is 14 amino acids long. The CDR3 spells CSARGTGERYEQYF. The CDR3 nucleotides read TGCAGTGCTCGGGGGACAGGGGAAAGGTACGAGCAGTACTTC.

The chain carries TRBV7-2 and TRBJ2-7; weak D call: TRBD1 (7 bases). Between the trimmed V and J ends, which lost 5 bases and 2 bases, there was a span of 19 bases. This CDR3 comprises 16 residues. Germline CDR1 and CDR2: SGHTA and FQGNSA. CDR3 sequence: CASSAGGTDGPYEQYF. In DNA form, the CDR3 reads TGTGCCAGCAGCGCAGGAGGGACAGACGGTCCCTACGAGCAGTACTTC.

On this clonotype itself: One junction end disagrees with the germline gene, perhaps due to a read error. The chain is built from TRBV30 and TRBJ1-5; D is uncertain. Germline CDR1 GTSNPN, CDR2 SVGIG (reference sequence). This CDR3 has 15 amino acids. CDR3 in amino acids: CAWSGTGISNQPQHF. CDR3 bases: TGTGCCTGGAGTGGGACGGGGATCAGCAACCAGCCCCAGCATTTT.

The chain is built from TRBV6-1 and TRBJ1-6; TRBD1 agrees at 8 bases. Per germline, CDR1 MNHNS and CDR2 SASEGT. V shed 2 bases, J shed 6 bases, and the junction held 3 bases outside the gene matches. This CDR3 region has 15 residues. CDR3 sequence: CASSELTGVNSPLHF. The CDR3 nucleotides are TGTGCCAGCAGTGAACTGACAGGGGTTAATTCACCCCTCCACTTT.

This clonotype turned up a few times. The J gene is TRBJ1-6, the V gene TRBV20-1; D possibly corresponds to TRBD1 (6 bases). The CDR3 runs 13 residues. Per the germline V gene, CDR1 is DFQATT and CDR2 is SNEGSKA (reference sequence). Trimming removed 5 bases at V and 7 bases at J, with 12 bases between. The CDR3 DNA reads TGCAGTGCTGTAAGACAGGAGAATTCACCCCTCCACTTT. It encodes CSAVRQENSPLHF.

This clonotype was picked up a small number of times. The chain links TRBV7-2 to TRBJ2-5; the D call may be TRBD1 or TRBD2 (6 bases each). This CDR3 spans 17 amino acids. CDR1 is SGHTA, CDR2 FQGNSA, per germline. V lost 2 bases and J 5 bases, leaving 21 bases between the germline ends. For the CDR3, the DNA is TGTGCCAGCAGCTTACCGGGACTTCTGGGACAAGGGGAGACCCAGTACTTC. Its translation is CASSLPGLLGQGETQYF.

V usage is TRBV20-1 and J usage is TRBJ1-6; a weak D match, TRBD1 (6 bases). The CDR3 spans 15 residues. Deletions cut 5 bases from V and 0 bases from J, with 11 bases between. Germline-derived CDR1 and CDR2 are DFQATT and SNEGSKA (reference sequence). The CDR3 sequence: CSAVIGGSYNSPLHF. CDR3 DNA sequence: TGCAGTGCTGTCATAGGGGGCTCCTATAATTCACCCCTCCACTTT.

A few counts support this clonotype. The chain carries TRBV19 and TRBJ2-1; 14 nucleotides align to TRBD2. The CDR3 is 15 amino acids. CDR1 is LNHDA, CDR2 SQIVND, per germline (reference sequence). Trimming cost V 1 base and J 7 bases; bases outside gene matches: 0. Here the CDR3 reads CASSIGTSGRNEQFF. CDR3 nucleotide sequence: TGTGCCAGTAGTATAGGGACTAGCGGGAGGAATGAGCAGTTCTTC.

This clonotype came up a few times. The chain carries TRBV11-3 and TRBJ2-1; tentative D call: TRBD1 (6 bases). This CDR3 is built from 15 residues. Trimming left V 1 base short and J 4 bases short, with 11 bases between. The germline CDR1 and CDR2 sequences are SGHNT and YENEEA. In DNA form, the CDR3 reads TGTGCCAGCAGCTTAGGACAGGTGGGGTACAATGAGCAGTTCTTC. This encodes CASSLGQVGYNEQFF.

This clonotype was seen once. The gene calls are TRBV7-6 and TRBJ2-7; D gene unclear. The germline V gene has CDR1 SGHVS and CDR2 FNYEAQ. The CDR3 consists of 14 residues. Trimming cost V 2 bases and J 2 bases, with 10 bases left between them. The CDR3 sequence is CASSLHWSPYEQYF. Here the CDR3 DNA reads TGTGCCAGCAGCTTACACTGGAGCCCCTACGAGCAGTACTTC.

This clonotype was counted ten times or more. The rearrangement uses TRBV12-3 or TRBV12-4 and TRBJ2-3; 8 bases are a match to TRBD2. V gave up 5 bases and J gave up 4 bases; unmatched junction bases: 5. This CDR3 spans 14 amino acids. The CDR3 DNA reads TGTGCCAGCAGTGCCCGGGGGGGGTCAGATACGCAGTATTTT. Protein sequence: CASSARGGSDTQYF.

This clonotype was recorded many times. The chain is built from TRBV28 and TRBJ2-7; no definite D call. This CDR3 has 12 amino acids. Germline V gene data show CDR1 as MDHEN and CDR2 as SYDVKM. The V and J ends lost 6 bases and 6 bases respectively, with 12 bases between them. This CDR3 is CASSLAAPEQYF. CDR3 DNA sequence: TGTGCCAGCAGCCTCGCGGCTCCCGAGCAGTACTTC.

This clonotype was picked up a small number of times. V usage is TRBV6-1 and J usage is TRBJ1-5; D gene ambiguous. This CDR3 is 12 amino acids long. Germline assignment: CDR1 MNHNS and CDR2 SASEGT. Trimming took off 4 bases at V and 7 bases at J, with 8 bases between the two ends. CDR3 bases: TGTGCCAGCAGTGCCGGTATCCAGCCCCAGCATTTT. This sequence encodes CASSAGIQPQHF.

This clonotype was counted ten times or more. This sequence joins TRBV6-1 and TRBJ1-1; TRBD1 is a possible D gene (5 bases). Trimming stripped 0 bases from V and 3 bases from J, with 17 bases between. From germline, CDR1 is MNHNS and CDR2 SASEGT. The CDR3 covers 17 residues. DNA for the CDR3: TGTGCCAGCAGTGAAGCTTTGGCAGGGTGGGCGGACACTGAAGCTTTCTTT. It translates to CASSEALAGWADTEAFF.

This clonotype was counted a few times. The genes are TRBV6-1 and TRBJ2-7; D is perhaps TRBD1 (6 bases). Looked up from germline, CDR1 is MNHNS and CDR2 is SASEGT. The V end lost 4 bases, the J end lost 5 bases, and 15 bases lay between the germline ends. The CDR3 spans 14 residues. CDR3 amino acids: CASSGARGLNEQYF. For the CDR3, the DNA is TGTGCCAGCAGTGGGGCCAGGGGCCTGAACGAGCAGTACTTC.